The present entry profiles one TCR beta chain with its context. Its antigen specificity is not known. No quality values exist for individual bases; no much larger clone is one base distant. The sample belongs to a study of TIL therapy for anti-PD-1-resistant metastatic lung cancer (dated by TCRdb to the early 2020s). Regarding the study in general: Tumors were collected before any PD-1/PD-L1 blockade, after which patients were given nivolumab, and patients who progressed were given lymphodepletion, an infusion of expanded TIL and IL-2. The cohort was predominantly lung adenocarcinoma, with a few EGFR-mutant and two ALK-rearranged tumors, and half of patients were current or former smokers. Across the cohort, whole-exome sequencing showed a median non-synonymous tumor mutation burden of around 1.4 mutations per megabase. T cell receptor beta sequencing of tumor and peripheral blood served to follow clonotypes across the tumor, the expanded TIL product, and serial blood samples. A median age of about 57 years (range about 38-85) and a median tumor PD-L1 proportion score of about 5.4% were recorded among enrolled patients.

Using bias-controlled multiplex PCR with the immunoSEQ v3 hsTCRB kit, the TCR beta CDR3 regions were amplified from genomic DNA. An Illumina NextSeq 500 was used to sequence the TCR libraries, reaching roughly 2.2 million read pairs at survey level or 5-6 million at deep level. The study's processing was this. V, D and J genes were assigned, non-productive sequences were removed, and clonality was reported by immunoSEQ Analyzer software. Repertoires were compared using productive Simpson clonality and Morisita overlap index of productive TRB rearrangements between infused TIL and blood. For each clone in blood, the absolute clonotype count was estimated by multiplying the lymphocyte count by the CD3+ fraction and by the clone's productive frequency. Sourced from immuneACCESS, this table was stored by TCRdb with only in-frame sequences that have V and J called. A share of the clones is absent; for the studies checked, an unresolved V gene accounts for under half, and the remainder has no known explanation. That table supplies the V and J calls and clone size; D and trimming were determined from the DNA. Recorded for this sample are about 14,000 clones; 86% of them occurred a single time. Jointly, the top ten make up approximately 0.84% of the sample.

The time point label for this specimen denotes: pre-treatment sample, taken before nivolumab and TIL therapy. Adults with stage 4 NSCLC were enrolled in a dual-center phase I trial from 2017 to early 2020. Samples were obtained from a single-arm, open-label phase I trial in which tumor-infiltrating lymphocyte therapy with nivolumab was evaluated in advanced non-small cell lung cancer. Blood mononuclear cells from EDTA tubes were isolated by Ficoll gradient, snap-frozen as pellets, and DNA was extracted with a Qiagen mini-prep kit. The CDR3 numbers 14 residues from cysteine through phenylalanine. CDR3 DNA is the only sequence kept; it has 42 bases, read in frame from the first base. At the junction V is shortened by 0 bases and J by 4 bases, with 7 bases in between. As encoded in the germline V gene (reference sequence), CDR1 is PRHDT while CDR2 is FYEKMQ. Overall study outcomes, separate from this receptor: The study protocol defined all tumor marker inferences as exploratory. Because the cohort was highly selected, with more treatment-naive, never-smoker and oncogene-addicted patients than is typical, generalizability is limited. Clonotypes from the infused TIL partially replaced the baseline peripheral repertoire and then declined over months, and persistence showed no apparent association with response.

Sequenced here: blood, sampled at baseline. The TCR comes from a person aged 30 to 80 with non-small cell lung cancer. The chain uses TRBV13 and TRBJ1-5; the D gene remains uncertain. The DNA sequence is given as TGTGCCAGCAGCTTAGGTCTAGTAAATCAGCCCCAGCATTTT. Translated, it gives CASSLGLVNQPQHF.